This T cell receptor (beta chain) was recovered during a study of blood T cells in healthy people across ages. This clonotype was seen only once. Sample-barcoded 5' priming and a J-beta primer mix drove a second PCR of 7 to 11 cycles. MiXCR was run by TCRdb on the 5' RACE reads, yielding one entry per CDR3 protein. The sample holds some 920,000 distinct CDR3 sequences, 51% seen once. Sequencing used blood. The clonotype was recovered from a woman aged 55-75 years in good health.

The chain's CDR3 is CASSPGSSGSYNEQFF. The CDR3 DNA is TGTGCCAGCAGCCCCGGTTCCAGCGGGTCGTACAATGAGCAGTTCTTC. This chain connects TRBV3-1 to TRBJ2-1, with a possible D match to TRBD2 (6 bases). CDR1 is LGHDT, CDR2 YNNKEL, per germline (reference sequence). Trimming removed 4 bases from V and 4 bases from J, with 17 bases in between. The length of the CDR3 is 16 residues.